These T cell receptor beta chains were read from a single sample in a study of blood T cell repertoires in COVID-19. Some clones are missing from TCRdb's copy, which holds only in-frame ones; the method was immunoSEQ multiplex PCR. The data contain 84,000 or so clones, approximately 85% of them singletons. Sequencing input: peripheral blood. These TCRs come from a man aged 70-80 years with acute or convalescent COVID-19. Each CDR3 is given with its conserved first and last residue. Each record gives: clone size, V gene, D gene, J gene, CDR3 DNA, CDR3 protein. The D gene is left open where the match is weak. Only some rows state a clone size, as once, few, many or a class for expanded clones.

clone_size: NA; v_call: TRBV5-1; d_call: TRBD1; j_call: TRBJ1-1; cdr3_nt: TGCGCCAGCAGCGCCGTGGGGGCAGGGGGGAACACTGAAGCTTTCTTT; cdr3_aa: CASSAVGAGGNTEAFF
clone_size: NA; v_call: TRBV28; d_call: TRBD1; j_call: TRBJ1-5; cdr3_nt: TGTGCCAGCACCATGGGACAGGGGGACAATCAGCCCCAGCATTTT; cdr3_aa: CASTMGQGDNQPQHF
clone_size: once; v_call: TRBV3-1/TRBV3-2; d_call: NA; j_call: TRBJ2-5; cdr3_nt: TGTGCCAGCAGCCAAGTGAACAGGGAAGAGACCCAGTACTTC; cdr3_aa: CASSQVNREETQYF
clone_size: NA; v_call: TRBV7-2; d_call: NA; j_call: TRBJ1-4; cdr3_nt: TGTGCCAGCAGCTTAGCTGGGCGGGGGTCTAATGAAAAACTGTTTTTT; cdr3_aa: CASSLAGRGSNEKLFF
clone_size: NA; v_call: TRBV2; d_call: TRBD1; j_call: TRBJ1-2; cdr3_nt: TGTGCCAGCAGCGCGACAGGGTTCGGCTATGGCTACACCTTC; cdr3_aa: CASSATGFGYGYTF
clone_size: NA; v_call: TRBV2; d_call: TRBD2; j_call: TRBJ2-7; cdr3_nt: TGTGCCAGCAGTTCTGATAGCGGGCTAGCCTTAGAGCAGTACTTC; cdr3_aa: CASSSDSGLALEQYF
clone_size: once; v_call: TRBV6-6; d_call: NA; j_call: TRBJ2-1; cdr3_nt: TGTGCCAGCAGTCCCCCCGGGAATGAGCAGTTCTTC; cdr3_aa: CASSPPGNEQFF
clone_size: NA; v_call: TRBV28; d_call: NA; j_call: TRBJ1-2; cdr3_nt: TGTGCCAGCAGTATAACCCCACAGAGCTATGGCTACACCTTC; cdr3_aa: CASSITPQSYGYTF
clone_size: NA; v_call: TRBV7-2; d_call: TRBD2; j_call: TRBJ2-1; cdr3_nt: TGTGCCAGCAGCTTATCTAGCGGAATTCACAATGAGCAGTTCTTC; cdr3_aa: CASSLSSGIHNEQFF
clone_size: NA; v_call: TRBV2; d_call: TRBD1; j_call: TRBJ1-5; cdr3_nt: TGTGCCAGCAGTACTGGACAGGGGCTTGTCCAGCCCCAGCATTTT; cdr3_aa: CASSTGQGLVQPQHF
clone_size: NA; v_call: TRBV11-2; d_call: TRBD2; j_call: TRBJ2-1; cdr3_nt: TGTGCCAGCGTCCAGGAGACTAGCGGCCTAAAATACAATGAGCAGTTCTTC; cdr3_aa: CASVQETSGLKYNEQFF
clone_size: NA; v_call: TRBV7-2; d_call: NA; j_call: TRBJ2-1; cdr3_nt: TGTGCCAGCAGCTTAGATGGTGGGGCCTCCTACAATGAGCAGTTCTTC; cdr3_aa: CASSLDGGASYNEQFF
clone_size: few; v_call: TRBV7-2; d_call: NA; j_call: TRBJ2-1; cdr3_nt: TGTGCCAGCAGCTTAGATCCTCTGGCAAACAATGAGCAGTTCTTC; cdr3_aa: CASSLDPLANNEQFF
clone_size: NA; v_call: TRBV27; d_call: NA; j_call: TRBJ2-7; cdr3_nt: TGTGCCAGCAGTTTTAGCGGAACGGCGCCTACCTACGAGCAGTACTTC; cdr3_aa: CASSFSGTAPTYEQYF
clone_size: NA; v_call: TRBV21-1; d_call: NA; j_call: TRBJ1-1; cdr3_nt: TGTGCCAGCAACGAGAATGGAGCTTTCTTT; cdr3_aa: CASNENGAFF
clone_size: NA; v_call: TRBV28; d_call: NA; j_call: TRBJ1-2; cdr3_nt: TGTGCCAGCAGTTCCCGACAGATTGGCTACACCTTC; cdr3_aa: CASSSRQIGYTF
clone_size: NA; v_call: TRBV29-1; d_call: NA; j_call: TRBJ1-2; cdr3_nt: TGCAGCGTTTCCCAGGGTTTTGACTACACCTTC; cdr3_aa: CSVSQGFDYTF
clone_size: NA; v_call: TRBV6-5; d_call: TRBD1; j_call: TRBJ2-5; cdr3_nt: TGTGCCAGCACTCCGGGACAGGGTAGGGAGACCCAGTACTTC; cdr3_aa: CASTPGQGRETQYF
clone_size: NA; v_call: TRBV19; d_call: TRBD2; j_call: TRBJ2-2; cdr3_nt: TGTGCCAGTAGTATAGGGCGGGAGTTATCCGGGGAGCTGTTTTTT; cdr3_aa: CASSIGRELSGELFF
clone_size: NA; v_call: TRBV19; d_call: NA; j_call: TRBJ2-7; cdr3_nt: TGTGCCAGTAGTATAGAAATCGGGACATCTTCCTACGAGCAGTACTTC; cdr3_aa: CASSIEIGTSSYEQYF
clone_size: NA; v_call: TRBV19; d_call: NA; j_call: TRBJ1-5; cdr3_nt: TGTGCCAGTAGTATGCAGGCGGGACAGCCCCAGCATTTT; cdr3_aa: CASSMQAGQPQHF
clone_size: NA; v_call: TRBV18; d_call: NA; j_call: TRBJ2-2; cdr3_nt: TGTGCCAGCTCACCTGCTATTGGCACCGGGGAGCTGTTTTTT; cdr3_aa: CASSPAIGTGELFF
clone_size: NA; v_call: TRBV15; d_call: TRBD2; j_call: TRBJ2-3; cdr3_nt: TGTGCCACCAGCAGAGGCGGTAGCGGGGGTTTCACAGATACGCAGTATTTT; cdr3_aa: CATSRGGSGGFTDTQYF
clone_size: NA; v_call: TRBV6-5; d_call: TRBD2; j_call: TRBJ2-5; cdr3_nt: TGTGCCAGCAGTACCGCGGGGGGGTGGGAGACCCAGTACTTC; cdr3_aa: CASSTAGGWETQYF
clone_size: NA; v_call: TRBV11-2; d_call: NA; j_call: TRBJ2-7; cdr3_nt: TGTGCCAGCAGCCCTATTAACGGTTACGAGCAGTACTTC; cdr3_aa: CASSPINGYEQYF
clone_size: NA; v_call: TRBV10-3; d_call: NA; j_call: TRBJ2-2; cdr3_nt: TGTGCCATTAGGGACTCCGGGGAGCTGTTTTTT; cdr3_aa: CAIRDSGELFF
clone_size: once; v_call: TRBV19; d_call: NA; j_call: TRBJ2-2; cdr3_nt: TGTGCCAGTAGTATTGGCAGGGAGCTGTTTTTT; cdr3_aa: CASSIGRELFF
clone_size: NA; v_call: TRBV7-2; d_call: NA; j_call: TRBJ1-6; cdr3_nt: TGTGCCAGCAGCTCCCGTGAGTCCTATAATTCACCCCTCCACTTT; cdr3_aa: CASSSRESYNSPLHF
clone_size: NA; v_call: TRBV30; d_call: NA; j_call: TRBJ2-1; cdr3_nt: TGTGCCTGGAGTGTAAGGGGAACTAAACCCTACAATGAGCAGTTCTTC; cdr3_aa: CAWSVRGTKPYNEQFF
clone_size: once; v_call: TRBV7-6; d_call: NA; j_call: TRBJ1-3; cdr3_nt: TGTGCCAGCAGCTTAAATACCCAGGGCTCTGGAAACACCATATATTTT; cdr3_aa: CASSLNTQGSGNTIYF
clone_size: NA; v_call: TRBV11-2; d_call: TRBD1; j_call: TRBJ1-2; cdr3_nt: TGTGCCAGCAGCTCGCCAGGGGGCGCCCACTATGGCTACACCTTC; cdr3_aa: CASSSPGGAHYGYTF
clone_size: NA; v_call: TRBV5-6; d_call: NA; j_call: TRBJ2-3; cdr3_nt: TGTGCCAGCAGCTTGGGCGTGTCTCGCGGCCTAGCAGATACGCAGTATTTT; cdr3_aa: CASSLGVSRGLADTQYF
clone_size: NA; v_call: TRBV2; d_call: NA; j_call: TRBJ1-6; cdr3_nt: TGTGCCAGCAGGACTCGAGGGGGGGCCAATAATTCACCCCTCCACTTT; cdr3_aa: CASRTRGGANNSPLHF
clone_size: NA; v_call: TRBV5-4; d_call: NA; j_call: TRBJ2-2; cdr3_nt: TGTGCCAGCAGCTGGGGGGTGAACACCGGGGAGCTGTTTTTT; cdr3_aa: CASSWGVNTGELFF
clone_size: NA; v_call: TRBV24-1; d_call: NA; j_call: TRBJ2-2; cdr3_nt: TGTGCCACCAGTGATAGCAGGGTGCCCACCGGGGAGCTGTTTTTT; cdr3_aa: CATSDSRVPTGELFF
clone_size: NA; v_call: TRBV7-9; d_call: NA; j_call: TRBJ1-3; cdr3_nt: TGTGCCAGCAGCGGCTGGACAGTCGGGGGAAACACCATATATTTT; cdr3_aa: CASSGWTVGGNTIYF
clone_size: NA; v_call: TRBV19; d_call: TRBD1; j_call: TRBJ2-1; cdr3_nt: TGTGCCAGTAGTATAGGACAGGGGGGCTACAATGAGCAGTTCTTC; cdr3_aa: CASSIGQGGYNEQFF
clone_size: NA; v_call: TRBV3-1/TRBV3-2; d_call: TRBD1; j_call: TRBJ2-7; cdr3_nt: TGTGCCAGCAGCCTCGGACAGGGTGGAGGGAGGTTGGGCGAGCAGTACTTC; cdr3_aa: CASSLGQGGGRLGEQYF
clone_size: NA; v_call: TRBV7-2; d_call: NA; j_call: TRBJ1-2; cdr3_nt: TGTGCCAGCAGCCCCCGGACAGAACGATATGGCTACACCTTC; cdr3_aa: CASSPRTERYGYTF
clone_size: once; v_call: TRBV14; d_call: NA; j_call: TRBJ2-3; cdr3_nt: TGTGCCAGCAGCCAAGTGACTTTCACAGATACGCAGTATTTT; cdr3_aa: CASSQVTFTDTQYF
clone_size: NA; v_call: TRBV28; d_call: NA; j_call: TRBJ2-7; cdr3_nt: TGTGCCAGCAGTACAGGGGGAGGGGACTCCTACGAGCAGTACTTC; cdr3_aa: CASSTGGGDSYEQYF
clone_size: NA; v_call: TRBV18; d_call: NA; j_call: TRBJ1-1; cdr3_nt: TGTGCCAGCTCACCAGACAAGAACACTGAAGCTTTCTTT; cdr3_aa: CASSPDKNTEAFF
clone_size: NA; v_call: TRBV19; d_call: NA; j_call: TRBJ1-1; cdr3_nt: TGTGCCAGTAGTATAGTCAGGGCCACTGAAGCTTTCTTT; cdr3_aa: CASSIVRATEAFF
clone_size: NA; v_call: TRBV7-9; d_call: TRBD2; j_call: TRBJ2-3; cdr3_nt: TGTGCCATCCGACCCCCGGGACTAGCGGGAGCTTCAGATACGCAGTATTTT; cdr3_aa: CAIRPPGLAGASDTQYF